Below are 5 T cell receptor beta chains sequenced from a single sample in a study of CD8 T cells in ankylosing spondylitis. TCRdb redid the calling of the 5' RACE reads with MiXCR, one entry per CDR3 protein. Of about 140,000 distinct CDR3 sequences in the sample, more than 9.5% were seen once. Sample: blood, either unsorted or a sorted T cell fraction (not recorded which). All receptors derive from a female donor with ankylosing spondylitis or in good health (not recorded which).

In this sample, this clonotype turned up a few times. The chain recombines TRBV6-1 with TRBJ2-4, with unresolved D. Germline V lookup: CDR1 MNHNS, CDR2 SASEGT. Deletions cut 4 bases from V and 1 base from J, with 11 bases between. This CDR3 has 15 residues. The CDR3 here is CASSALGAAKNIQYF. CDR3 DNA sequence: TGTGCCAGCAGTGCTCTGGGCGCTGCCAAAAACATTCAGTACTTC.

Concerning this clonotype itself: A much larger clonotype is one base distant, so this may be a read error. The CDR3 nucleotides are TGCGCCAGCAGCTTGACGACTGGGAACTATGGCGACACCTTC. Protein: CASSLTTGNYGDTF. V and J are TRBV5-1 and TRBJ1-2; no clear D. Germline V lookup: CDR1 SGHRS, CDR2 YFSETQ. This CDR3 comprises 14 residues. The full variable domain, in which reference TRBV5-1 and TRBJ1-2 provide the parts outside the CDR3, is KAGVTQTPRYLIKTRGQQVTLSCSPISGHRSVSWYQQTPGQGLQFLFEYFSETQRNKGNFPGRFSGRQFSNSRSEMNVSTLELGDSALYLCASSLTTGNYGDTFGSGTRLTVV.

This clonotype was picked up many times. The chain couples TRBV27 to TRBJ2-3; D tentatively fits TRBD1 or TRBD2 (6 bases each). The CDR3 consists of 15 residues. V gave up 1 base and J gave up 3 bases, with 11 bases separating them. The germline V gene has CDR1 MNHEY and CDR2 SMNVEV (reference sequence). The CDR3 bases are TGTGCCAGCAGTTTATACCGGGGGCAGACAGATACGCAGTATTTT. This gives the protein CASSLYRGQTDTQYF.

In its sample, this clonotype was seen a few times. V usage is TRBV20-1 and J usage is TRBJ2-3, with D tentatively TRBD1 or TRBD2 (6 bases each). The CDR3 is 13 amino acids. Trimming left V 3 bases short and J 1 base short, with 8 bases between. Germline V lookup: CDR1 DFQATT, CDR2 SNEGSKA (reference sequence). DNA for the CDR3: TGCAGTGCTAGGGAGGGGGGCACAGATACGCAGTATTTT. Translating it yields CSAREGGTDTQYF.

The sample holds a few counts of this clonotype. A much larger clone differs by one base, so this may be a read error. V usage is TRBV7-2 and J usage is TRBJ1-2; D is ambiguous. This CDR3 contains 15 residues. Germline lookup yields CDR1 SGHTA and CDR2 FQGNSA. The CDR3 DNA reads as TGTGCCAGCAGCTTAAGGGTGGGTCAGTACGATGGCTACCCCTTC. Translation gives CASSLRVGQYDGYPF.